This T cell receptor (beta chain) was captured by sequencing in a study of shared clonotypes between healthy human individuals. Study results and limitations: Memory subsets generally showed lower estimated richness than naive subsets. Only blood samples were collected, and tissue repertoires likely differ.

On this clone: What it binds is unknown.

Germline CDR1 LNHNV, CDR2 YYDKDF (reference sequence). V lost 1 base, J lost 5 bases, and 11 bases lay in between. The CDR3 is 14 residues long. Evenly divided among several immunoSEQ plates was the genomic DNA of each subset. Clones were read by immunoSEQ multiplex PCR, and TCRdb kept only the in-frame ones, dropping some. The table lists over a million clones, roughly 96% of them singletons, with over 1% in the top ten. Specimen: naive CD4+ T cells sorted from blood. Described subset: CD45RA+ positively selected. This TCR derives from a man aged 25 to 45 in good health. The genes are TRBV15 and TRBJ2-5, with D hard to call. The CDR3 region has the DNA TGTGCCACCAGCAGAGGGTATAGTCGGGAGACCCAGTACTTC. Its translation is CATSRGYSRETQYF.